This T cell receptor (beta chain) was sequenced for a study of shared T cell receptors in the human thymus. Data came from immunoSEQ multiplex PCR; TCRdb stores just in-frame clones and leaves some out. The table shows 550,000 to 800,000 clones, with approximately 85% occurring only once. Trimming cost V 2 bases and J 5 bases; bases outside gene matches: 5. The V gene's germline CDR1 is SGHTA and CDR2 FQGTGA. The CDR3 runs 15 residues. In addition, the sample was reused for a study of human thymus T cells. That investigation notes: Donors were healthy Finnish babies undergoing corrective operations for congenital heart defects. Corrective cardiac operations yielded the resected thymus tissue. Use of V and J genes seemed skewed within the thymic and blood repertoires.

Sequenced sample: thymocytes. The sequence came from a girl under three years old with a congenital heart defect. The V gene is TRBV7-3, the J gene TRBJ2-2, with 7 positions matching TRBD2. Here the CDR3 DNA reads TGTGCCAGCAGCTTATTACGGGGGGAGACCGGGGAGCTGTTTTTT. Amino acid sequence: CASSLLRGETGELFF.